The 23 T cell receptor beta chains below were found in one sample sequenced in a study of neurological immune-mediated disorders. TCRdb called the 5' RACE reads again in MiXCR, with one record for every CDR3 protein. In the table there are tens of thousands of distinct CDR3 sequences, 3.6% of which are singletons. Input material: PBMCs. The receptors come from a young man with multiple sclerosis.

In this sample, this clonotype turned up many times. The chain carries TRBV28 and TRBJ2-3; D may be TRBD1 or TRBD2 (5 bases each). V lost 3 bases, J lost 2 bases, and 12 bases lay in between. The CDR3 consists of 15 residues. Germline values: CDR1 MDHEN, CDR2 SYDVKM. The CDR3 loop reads CASSFSGRFTDTQYF. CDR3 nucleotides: TGTGCCAGCAGTTTCTCGGGACGGTTCACAGATACGCAGTATTTT.

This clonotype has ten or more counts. CDR3 nucleotide sequence: TGTGCCAGCAGTCCAGGGGTCCGAGGCAATCAGCCCCAGCATTTT. Protein sequence: CASSPGVRGNQPQHF. The chain couples TRBV27 to TRBJ1-5, with D possibly matching TRBD1 (6 bases). The germline CDR1 and CDR2 sequences are MNHEY and SMNVEV (reference sequence). V lost 5 bases and J lost 2, with 13 bases in between. CDR3 length equals 15 residues.

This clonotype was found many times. The CDR3, as DNA: TGCAGTGCCCTCGAGGACGTACTGAGGGACTATGGCTACACCTTC. Encoded protein: CSALEDVLRDYGYTF. The chain couples TRBV20-1 to TRBJ1-2; D is undetermined. The V and J ends lost 6 bases and 3 bases respectively, with 20 bases between them. CDR1 is DFQATT and CDR2 is SNEGSKA in the germline V gene (reference sequence). The CDR3 has 15 amino acids.

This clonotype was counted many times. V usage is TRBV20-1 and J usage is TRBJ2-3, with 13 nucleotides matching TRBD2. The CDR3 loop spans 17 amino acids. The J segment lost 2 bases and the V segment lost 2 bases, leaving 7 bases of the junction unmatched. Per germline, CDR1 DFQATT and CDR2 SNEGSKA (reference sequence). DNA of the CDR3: TGCAGTGCTAGAAAGGGACTAGCGGGAAGACCCACAGATACGCAGTATTTT. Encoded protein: CSARKGLAGRPTDTQYF.

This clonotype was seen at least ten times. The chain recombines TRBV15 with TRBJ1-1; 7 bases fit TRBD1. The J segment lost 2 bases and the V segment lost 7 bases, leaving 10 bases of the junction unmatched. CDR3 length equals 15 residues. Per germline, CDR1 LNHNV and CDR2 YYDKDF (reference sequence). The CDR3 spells CATIPPGQPNTEAFF. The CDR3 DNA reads TGTGCCACCATACCCCCGGGACAGCCAAACACTGAAGCTTTCTTT.

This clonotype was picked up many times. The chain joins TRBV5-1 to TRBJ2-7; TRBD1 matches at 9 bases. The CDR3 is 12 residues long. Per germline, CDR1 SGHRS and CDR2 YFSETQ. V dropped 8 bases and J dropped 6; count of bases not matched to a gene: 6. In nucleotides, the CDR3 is TGCGCCAGTACGGACAGGGGTTCCGAGCAGTACTTC. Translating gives CASTDRGSEQYF.

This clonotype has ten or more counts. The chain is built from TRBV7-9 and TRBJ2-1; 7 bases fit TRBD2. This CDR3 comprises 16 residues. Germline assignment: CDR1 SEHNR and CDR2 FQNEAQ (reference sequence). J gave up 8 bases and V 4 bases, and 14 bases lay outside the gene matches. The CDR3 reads CASSSLPAGESHEQFF. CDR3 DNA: TGTGCCAGCAGCTCCCTACCGGCGGGAGAATCCCATGAGCAGTTCTTC.

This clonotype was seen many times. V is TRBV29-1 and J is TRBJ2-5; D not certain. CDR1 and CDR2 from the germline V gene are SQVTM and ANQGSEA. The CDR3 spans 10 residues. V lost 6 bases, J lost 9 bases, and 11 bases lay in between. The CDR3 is CSVTLGSQYF. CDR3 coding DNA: TGCAGCGTCACACTGGGGTCCCAGTACTTC.

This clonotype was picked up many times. For the CDR3, the DNA is TGTGCCAGCAGCTTAGACAGGGGGCGAGGCTACACCTTC. This translates into CASSLDRGRGYTF. J is TRBJ1-2 and V is TRBV7-8; 9 nucleotides align to TRBD1. The germline V gene has CDR1 SGHVS and CDR2 FQNEAQ. CDR3 length: 13 amino acids. With V trimmed by 1 base and J by 8 bases, 2 bases remained unmatched.

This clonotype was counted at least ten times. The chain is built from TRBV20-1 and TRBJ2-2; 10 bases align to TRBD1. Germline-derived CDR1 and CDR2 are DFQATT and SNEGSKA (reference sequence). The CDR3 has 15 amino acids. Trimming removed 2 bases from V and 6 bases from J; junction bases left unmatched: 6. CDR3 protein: CSARNPGQGPGELFF. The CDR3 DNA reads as TGCAGTGCTAGAAACCCGGGACAGGGGCCCGGGGAGCTGTTTTTT.

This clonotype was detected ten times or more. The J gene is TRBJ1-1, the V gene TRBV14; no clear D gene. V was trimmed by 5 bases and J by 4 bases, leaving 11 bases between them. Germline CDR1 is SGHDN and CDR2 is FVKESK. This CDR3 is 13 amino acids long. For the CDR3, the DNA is TGTGCCAGCAGCGGTTGGGGTATCACTGAAGCTTTCTTT. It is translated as CASSGWGITEAFF.

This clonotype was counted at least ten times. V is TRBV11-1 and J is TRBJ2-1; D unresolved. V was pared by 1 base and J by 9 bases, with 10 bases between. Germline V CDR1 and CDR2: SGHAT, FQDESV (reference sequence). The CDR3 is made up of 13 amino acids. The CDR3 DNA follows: TGTGCCAGCAGCTTAGGATTTGGGGTTGAGCAGTTCTTC. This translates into CASSLGFGVEQFF.

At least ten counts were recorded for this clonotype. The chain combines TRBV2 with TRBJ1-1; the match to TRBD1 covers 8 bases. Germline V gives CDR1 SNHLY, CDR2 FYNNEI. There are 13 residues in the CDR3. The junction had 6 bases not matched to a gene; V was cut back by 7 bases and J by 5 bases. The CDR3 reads CASKLQGETEAFF. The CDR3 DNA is TGTGCCAGCAAACTACAGGGGGAGACTGAAGCTTTCTTT.

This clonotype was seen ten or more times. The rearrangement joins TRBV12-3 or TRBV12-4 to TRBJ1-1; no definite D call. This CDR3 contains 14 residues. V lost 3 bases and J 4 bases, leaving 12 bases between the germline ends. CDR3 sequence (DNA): TGTGCCAGCAGTTTGAACGGGTTCCGCACTGAAGCTTTCTTT. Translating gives CASSLNGFRTEAFF.

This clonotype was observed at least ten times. The DNA for the CDR3 is TGTGCCAGCAGCCAAGAATTCGGGACTAGTTCGGACAATGAGCAGTTCTTC. Translated, it gives CASSQEFGTSSDNEQFF. The V gene is TRBV3-1, the J gene TRBJ2-1, with TRBD2 matching 8 bases. Germline lookup yields CDR1 LGHDT and CDR2 YNNKEL (reference sequence). The CDR3 runs 17 residues. The trim removed 0 bases at V and 5 bases at J, leaving 9 bases unmatched.

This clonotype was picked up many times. The CDR3 sequence is CASSVGQKNTEAFF. In DNA, the CDR3 is TGTGCCAGCAGTGTGGGACAGAAGAACACTGAAGCTTTCTTT. This chain joins TRBV12-3 or TRBV12-4 and TRBJ1-1, with 7 bases fitting TRBD1. The junction had 4 bases not matched to a gene; V was cut back by 5 bases and J by 1 base. CDR3 size: 14 residues.

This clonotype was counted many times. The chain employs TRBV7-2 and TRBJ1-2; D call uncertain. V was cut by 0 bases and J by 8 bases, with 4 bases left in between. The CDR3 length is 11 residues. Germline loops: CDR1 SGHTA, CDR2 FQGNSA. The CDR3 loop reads CASSLARGYTF. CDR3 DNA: TGTGCCAGCAGCTTAGCGAGAGGCTACACCTTC.

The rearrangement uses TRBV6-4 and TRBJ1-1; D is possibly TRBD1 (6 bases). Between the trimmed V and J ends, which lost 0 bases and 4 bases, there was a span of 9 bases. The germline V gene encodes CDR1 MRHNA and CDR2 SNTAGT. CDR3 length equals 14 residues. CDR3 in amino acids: CASSDSADSTEAFF. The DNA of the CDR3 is TGTGCCAGCAGTGACTCGGCGGACAGCACTGAAGCTTTCTTT.

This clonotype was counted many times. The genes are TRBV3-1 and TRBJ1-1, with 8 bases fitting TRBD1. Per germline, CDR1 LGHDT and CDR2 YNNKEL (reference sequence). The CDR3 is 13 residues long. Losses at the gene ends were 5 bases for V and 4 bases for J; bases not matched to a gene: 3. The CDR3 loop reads CASSGQGGTEAFF. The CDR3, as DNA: TGTGCCAGCAGCGGACAGGGAGGCACTGAAGCTTTCTTT.

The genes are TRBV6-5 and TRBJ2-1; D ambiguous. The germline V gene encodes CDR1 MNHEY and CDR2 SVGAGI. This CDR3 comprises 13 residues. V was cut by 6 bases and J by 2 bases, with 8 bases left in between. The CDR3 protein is CASSLGTYNEQFF. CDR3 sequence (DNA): TGTGCCAGCAGCCTCGGAACCTACAATGAGCAGTTCTTC.

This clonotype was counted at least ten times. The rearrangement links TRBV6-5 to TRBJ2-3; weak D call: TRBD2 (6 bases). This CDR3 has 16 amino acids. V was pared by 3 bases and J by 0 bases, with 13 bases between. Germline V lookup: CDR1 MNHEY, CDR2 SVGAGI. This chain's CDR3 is CASSYGTLPSTDTQYF. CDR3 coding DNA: TGTGCCAGCAGTTATGGGACTCTCCCTAGCACAGATACGCAGTATTTT.

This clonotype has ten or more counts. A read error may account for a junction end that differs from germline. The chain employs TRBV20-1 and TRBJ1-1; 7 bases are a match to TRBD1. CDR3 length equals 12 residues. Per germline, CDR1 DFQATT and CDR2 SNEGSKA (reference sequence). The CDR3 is CSAGDRDTEAFF. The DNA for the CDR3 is TGCAGTGCTGGAGACAGGGACACTGAAGCTTTCTTT.

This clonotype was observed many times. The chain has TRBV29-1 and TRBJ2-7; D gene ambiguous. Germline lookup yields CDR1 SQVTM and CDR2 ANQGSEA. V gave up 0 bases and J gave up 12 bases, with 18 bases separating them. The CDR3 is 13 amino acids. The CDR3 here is CSVEDPTTPSRYF. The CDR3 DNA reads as TGCAGCGTTGAAGACCCCACCACCCCAAGCAGGTACTTC.